This section outlines one T cell receptor beta chain sequence together with its context. This clone was counted a single time. Its antigen specificity is not known. No qualities accompany the bases; no much larger clone lies one base away. The data are from a study of cytomegalovirus exposure and HLA in healthy donors (dated 2017 in TCRdb). Study-level background: An earlier analysis of several hundred of the donors reported roughly 270 Gb of sequence data and 117 million unique TCR beta sequences from about 179 million T cells. HLA typing covered class I and class II loci at four-digit resolution. High-throughput TCR immunosequencing, statistical association of individual TCRs with disease status, and machine learning were combined to predict cytomegalovirus infection status. On average, roughly 250,000 unique TCR beta nucleotide sequences were sequenced per donor among some 430 genotyped donors of the cohort, with roughly 18% of those sequences being non-productive. Of the roughly 400 genotyped donors, less than 90% were placed in the genetic ancestry cluster associated with self-reported Caucasian donors. Approximately 300 gigabases of sequencing data and 70 million to 100 million unique TCR sequences made up an early release that covered roughly 670 HLA-typed donors. Donor age, sex, ethnicity and CMV serostatus were collected together with the repertoire data. The study aimed to test whether signatures of past pathogen exposure could be identified by cataloging public T cell receptors. Every repertoire in the discovery cohort had been generated on one and the same sequencing platform. To decide whether each TCR beta V gene segment behaved as functional or pseudogenic, an earlier analysis of fewer than 750 of the donors relied on high-throughput TCR beta sequencing. Because of strong linkage in the cohort, 5 or 6 DR-DQ haplotypes were treated as single units for association and clustering. Besides the first cohort of approximately 670 subjects, a separate validation cohort made up of roughly 120 different subjects was used. Using immunosequencing, the study profiled T cell repertoires from 666 subjects and related those repertoires to cytomegalovirus serostatus. To study patterns of TCR occurrence, a later analysis re-analyzed previously published TCR beta repertoires from 600 to 750 donors and added high-resolution HLA genotyping. Typing coverage varied by locus: roughly 620-640 donors for A, B, C, DRB1 and DQB1; approximately 520 for DQA1; more than 600 for DPA1; about 450 for DPB1. A later genetic analysis took genome-wide SNP genotypes for 398 of the 666 donors and used that subset as a discovery cohort. The later analysis used no new phenotypic data to find candidate immune exposures, relying instead on TCR beta sequences and their occurrence across donors. Summary of the overall study and its limitations: In an earlier analysis of approximately 590 of the donors, most TCR beta V segments were observed in productive rearrangements about 87% or about 30% of the time, broadly matching IMGT annotations. Most TCR sequences were seen in very few donors, while some public TCRs were found in many individuals. In a later analysis, several top co-occurrence clusters were reported to appear linked to parvovirus B19, influenza, CMV and Epstein-Barr virus. A later analysis found that HLA-associated TCR beta chains were more clonally expanded and had lower generation probabilities than equally common non-associated chains. In both the original and validation cohorts, the classifier was reported to diagnose cytomegalovirus status with high specificity and sensitivity. Linkage disequilibrium might explain the correlated functional status among segregating V segments, but an unknown experimental factor could not be excluded. Three of the identified cytomegalovirus-associated TCR beta chains were confirmed in vitro to be specific for cytomegalovirus antigens. Only TCR beta chains were sequenced in this cohort, and the absence of alpha or paired-chain data limited detectable features. Specific HLA alleles were associated with roughly 16,000 TCR beta sequences at a false discovery rate of 0.05 in a later analysis. According to the authors, the approach could potentially be generalized to other disease states and immunological phenotypes. Over 15 rarely observed V segments, including chromosome 9 orphons, were excluded from the earlier analysis of about 500 of the donors because counts were too low. The study listed approximately 150 TCR beta chains as associated with cytomegalovirus. A group of highly shared sequence variants was considered likely to be a technical artifact of the sequencing pipeline. A later analysis found that TCR association rates varied across HLA loci, with DRB1 alleles showing the most associated TCRs and HLA-C alleles the fewest. A further reported finding was that TCR beta sequences accurately predicted the HLA-A and HLA-B alleles for most subjects in the first cohort. CMV serostatus was the only immune exposure information available for the cohort. A later analysis found that most CMV-associated TCR beta chains appeared HLA-restricted, with HLA associations seemingly driven largely by CMV exposure. Compared with the approximately 670-donor mean, donors in an Asian-associated ancestry cluster had fewer N-insertions in productive TCRs, according to a later genetic analysis. Because HLA typing was missing for some donors at each locus, association tests included only the typed subset. Assigning TCR associations to individual alleles was difficult when HLA alleles, especially DR and DQ, strongly co-occurred. Sequencing depth was assumed to be roughly uniform across donors in the presence/absence analyses, though that assumption may not hold. A later genetic analysis associated a missense DCLRE1C variant with V-gene and J-gene trimming of TCR beta chains, and an independent cohort replicated the association. Because the 87-base-pair reads could not distinguish some IMGT-functional V segments, including TRBV6-2 and TRBV6-3, those segments were excluded.

The CDR3 has 14 amino acids, counting the end cysteine and phenylalanine. CDR3 DNA only is kept here, 42 bases in frame from base 1. V and J are trimmed by 8 bases and 1 base, and the gene matches miss 4 bases of the junction. CDR1 is given as SNHLY and CDR2 as FYNNEI, both from the germline V gene. The receptor library was made with the immunoSEQ multiplex PCR assay. For the multiplex PCR, a mixture combining 60 forward primers for TCR Vbeta segments and 13 reverse primers for TCR Jbeta segments was used. A multiplex PCR assay on genomic DNA amplified the CDR3 region of rearranged TCR beta genes. The amplified TCR beta libraries were sequenced on the Illumina HiSeq System as 87-base-pair reads. The paper's data handling went like this. Across the 600 to 700 repertoires, a later analysis counted roughly 77 million unique TCR beta chains, around 11 million of which were shared by at least two donors. A nearest-neighbor algorithm error-corrected the raw reads and collapsed the reads into unique sequences, merging closely related sequences to remove PCR and sequencing errors. Alignment of CDR3 sequences to IMGT reference sequences was used to assign V, D and J gene segments. For a sequence to be retained, at least a six-nucleotide match to both a V gene segment and a J gene segment was required. Rearrangements were called productive when the CDR3 lacked stop codons and stayed in frame with V and J; all others were non-productive. Following IMGT convention, CDR3 was defined as the stretch from the second conserved V-encoded cysteine to the conserved J-encoded phenylalanine. In an earlier analysis of some 550 of the donors, sequences lacking an unambiguous match to a single V gene segment were excluded. In an earlier analysis of 587 of the donors, V segments were called functional above 56.7% productive rearrangements and were called segregating when the between-donor standard deviation exceeded 5%. To diagnose cytomegalovirus status from the catalog of TCR beta chain sequences, a statistical classification framework was built. In a later analysis, TCR nucleotide sequences were compared against IMGT/GENE-DB human TR gene sequences so that V and J genes could be assigned. The TCRdist pipeline was used in a later analysis to assign CDR3 sequences and most-parsimonious VDJ recombination scenarios. A later analysis defined each TCR beta chain by its CDR3 amino acid sequence plus V-gene family, and excluded reads lacking a unique V-gene family. As a way to deal with suspected cross-contamination and a sequencing artifact, a later analysis dropped hundreds of nucleotide sequences that were highly shared and had low generation probability. In a later analysis, a clonal expansion index was calculated for each public chain from normalized within-repertoire ranks of inferred template counts. A later analysis computed generation probabilities with a VDJ recombination model fitted to out-of-frame rearrangements, and checked the results against IGoR. In a later analysis, hypergeometric tests were used to score TCR-TCR, TCR-HLA and TCR-CMV co-occurrence, with a repertoire-size bias correction applied to TCR pairs. In a later analysis, false discovery rates were estimated by permuting HLA or CMV assignments 20 times. A later analysis grouped co-occurring TCRs with DBSCAN, adding TCRdist sequence similarity when clustering within HLA-allele-positive subsets. For co-occurrence clustering, repertoires with fewer than 30,000 or more than 120,000 public chains were excluded, along with a handful of repertoires with anomalous nucleotide sharing. TCRdb limited this immuneACCESS table to in-frame rearrangements with V and J called. A share of clones is missing; checked studies link under half to unresolved V genes, and the rest is unexplained. Clonal size and the V and J genes are those of that table, whereas D and trimming came from the DNA. This sample comprises about 190,000 clones, approximately 85% of them detected only once. The top ten hold 0.7% to 0.95% of the sample.

The cohort consisted of 670 or so healthy bone marrow donors. At the time of sampling, every cohort member was nominally healthy, though immune exposures that went unrecorded were likely present. The donor tested CMV seronegative, placing the donor among the 300 to 450 seronegative members of the cohort. Every donor gave a peripheral blood sample, and the peripheral blood mononuclear cells from that sample were used for TCR beta sequencing. The Qiagen DNeasy Blood Extraction Kit was used to extract genomic DNA from the blood cell samples. This receptor chain uses TRBV2 and TRBJ2-1; the central 8 bases match TRBD1. This clonotype was obtained from a woman under 30 in good health and CMV-seronegative. Sequenced sample: PBMCs. The nucleotide sequence is TGTGCCAGCTACGGACAGGGTTCCTACAATGAGCAGTTCTTC. Translated, this is CASYGQGSYNEQFF. The variable domain in full, with residues beyond the CDR3 obtained from the reference TRBV2 and TRBJ2-1 genes, is EPEVTQTPSHQVTQMGQEVILRCVPISNHLYFYWYRQILGQKVEFLVSFYNNEISEKSEIFDDQFSVERPDGSNFTLKIRSTKLEDSAMYFCASYGQGSYNEQFFGPGTRLTVL.